The rows below give T cell receptor beta chains drawn from one sample of a study of CD8+ T cells in alopecia areata. Produced via immunoSEQ multiplex PCR; TCRdb's table is partial and in-frame only. The sample includes approximately 150,000 clones, 55% to 65% of them seen just once. The specimen sequenced was CD4+ T cells sorted from blood. These receptors were collected from a human donor in good health. The CDR3 runs from the conserved cysteine through the conserved F or W. The order of the fields is J gene, V gene, D gene, clone size, CDR3 DNA, CDR3 protein. A D gene is named only where the DNA matches it firmly. Expanded clones are given a class, and other clones once, few, many or no size at all.

TRBJ2-1 TRBV4-1 NA NA TGCGCCAGCAGCCAACTGGGGCTCCATGAGCAGTTCTTC CASSQLGLHEQFF
TRBJ1-5 TRBV6-5 NA NA TGTGCCAGCGGCAGGGTTAGCAATCAGCCCCAGCATTTT CASGRVSNQPQHF
TRBJ1-5 TRBV30 NA NA TGTGCCTGGAGTAGGTCTAACAATCAGCCCCAGCATTTT CAWSRSNNQPQHF
TRBJ2-7 TRBV29-1 NA NA TGCAGCGTTGAGGGGGTGAACGAGCAGTACTTC CSVEGVNEQYF
TRBJ2-1 TRBV6-1 TRBD1 few TGTGCCAGCAGTTTGGGACAGAACAATGAGCAGTTCTTC CASSLGQNNEQFF
TRBJ2-5 TRBV6-5 NA few TGTGCCAGCAGTTACTTCCAGGGGTTACAAGAGACCCAGTACTTC CASSYFQGLQETQYF
TRBJ1-1 TRBV9 NA once TGTGCCAGCAGCGTAGGGGGCAGGATGAACACTGAAGCTTTCTTT CASSVGGRMNTEAFF
TRBJ2-7 TRBV28 TRBD2 few TGTGCCAGCAGTTTCTGGGGACTAGCGGGAACTCGAAGCTCCTACGAGCAGTACTTC CASSFWGLAGTRSSYEQYF
TRBJ2-3 TRBV18 TRBD2 NA TGTGCCAGCTCACCACCTAGCGGGACTACGCAGTATTTT CASSPPSGTTQYF
TRBJ2-7 TRBV4-1 NA few TGCGCCAGCAGCCAGATCGGCCGGGGGAGCTCCTACGAGCAGTACTTC CASSQIGRGSSYEQYF
TRBJ2-7 TRBV29-1 NA few TGCAGCGTTGACTCGGGCCCCTACGAGCAGTACTTC CSVDSGPYEQYF
TRBJ1-2 TRBV6-6 TRBD1 once TGTGCCAGCAGTTACTCGATTGCAGGGGGCGCAGGCTACACCTTC CASSYSIAGGAGYTF
TRBJ1-2 TRBV10-3 NA NA TGTGCCAGCACCAGAAGGGGAAGGGGGAGTGGCTACACCTTC CASTRRGRGSGYTF
TRBJ2-5 TRBV25-1 NA once TGTGCCAGCAGCCAGGGAACAACCACCCAGTACTTC CASSQGTTTQYF
TRBJ2-3 TRBV7-8 TRBD2 NA TGTGCCAGCAGCTTAGCGCGACTAGCGGGAGTATCAGATACGCAGTATTTT CASSLARLAGVSDTQYF
TRBJ2-7 TRBV6-6 TRBD2 NA TGTGCCAGCAAACAAACTAGCGGGACTTACGAGCAGTACTTC CASKQTSGTYEQYF
TRBJ2-7 TRBV2 NA NA TGTGCCAGCAGTGAAGTTGGGGGGCCTTACGAGCAGTACTTC CASSEVGGPYEQYF
TRBJ2-1 TRBV29-1 TRBD2 NA TGCAGCGTTGGTTCTAGCGGGAGGAATGAGCAGTTCTTC CSVGSSGRNEQFF
TRBJ1-4 TRBV4-2 TRBD1 NA TGTGCCAGCAGCCAAGATCGAGGGGGCGCATATGAAAAACTGTTTTTT CASSQDRGGAYEKLFF
TRBJ1-5 TRBV29-1 NA few TGCAGCGTTGATACAGGACGCAATCAGCCCCAGCATTTT CSVDTGRNQPQHF
TRBJ2-7 TRBV6-1 NA few TGTGCCAGCAGTGATGTCGGCAGCTACGAGCAGTACTTC CASSDVGSYEQYF
TRBJ2-4 TRBV6-1 NA few TGTGCCACACAGGATTGGGGAAACATTCAGTACTTC CATQDWGNIQYF
TRBJ1-2 TRBV4-1 TRBD1 NA TGCGCCAGCAAGGAGCAGGCCTCGGGACAGAGCTATGGCTACACCTTC CASKEQASGQSYGYTF
TRBJ1-1 TRBV19 TRBD1 few TGTGCCAGTAGTCGAGGGGGCACGCTGGACACTGAAGCTTTCTTT CASSRGGTLDTEAFF
TRBJ2-1 TRBV25-1 NA NA TGTGCCAGCAGTGCCGACAATGAGCAGTTCTTC CASSADNEQFF
TRBJ2-1 TRBV29-1 NA NA TGCAGCGTTGATAGATACAATGAGCAGTTCTTC CSVDRYNEQFF
TRBJ2-7 TRBV4-1 TRBD2 NA TGCGCCAGCAGTCGCAACTCCTTAGCGGGGACCTACGAGCAGTACTTC CASSRNSLAGTYEQYF
TRBJ2-7 TRBV27 TRBD2 NA TGTGCCAGCAGTTCTTTAGCGGGAAAGTACGAGCAGTACTTC CASSSLAGKYEQYF
TRBJ2-5 TRBV28 TRBD2 few TGTGCCAGCTTGAGCGGGAACGGTGAGACCCAGTACTTC CASLSGNGETQYF